This T cell receptor (beta chain) came from a study of T cell repertoires in cytomegalovirus infection. Study as a whole: Signatures in public TCR beta sequences pointed to both CMV infection and matching HLA type.

This clonotype was observed many times. Its antigen is currently unknown. TCRdb reprocessed the reads via MiXCR and lists one record per CDR3 protein. The sample contains more than 500,000 distinct CDR3 sequences, approximately 16% of which appear only once. CDR1 is SGHAT and CDR2 is FQNNGV in the germline V gene. The V gene lost 2 bases and the J gene lost 1 base, with 17 bases spanning the gap. This CDR3 spans 17 amino acids. Study findings and constraints: It was HLA-C-restricted CMV-specific TCR beta clonotypes that dominated the response ex vivo.

The chain joins TRBV11-2 to TRBJ2-5; TRBD2 might be the D (6 bases). Sequencing was carried out using CD8+ T cells from PBMCs. This receptor was identified in a human donor in good health (CMV status not recorded). Some clones in this sample may be carry-over from other donors' samples. The CDR3 reads CASSLNPLVAVQETQYF. The CDR3 DNA reads TGTGCCAGCAGCTTAAACCCCCTTGTAGCGGTCCAAGAGACCCAGTACTTC.